These 21 T cell receptor beta chains were sequenced from one sample in a study of OX40 agonist ivuxolimab in advanced cancers. The assay was immunoSEQ multiplex PCR, and TCRdb's table has in-frame clones only and misses some. The sample contains 45,000 to 50,000 clones, 70% to 90% of which appear only once. This material consisted of CD4+ or CD8+ T cells sorted from blood, taken in a trial of the OX40 agonist ivuxolimab. The source of these receptors is an adult with an advanced solid tumor such as melanoma, head and neck, liver or kidney cancer.

V gene TRBV5-6 combines with J gene TRBJ2-1; 7 bases map to TRBD2. Germline CDR1 is SGHDT and CDR2 is YYEEEE. V was clipped by 6 bases and J by 1 base; unmatched bases: 4. There are 14 residues in the CDR3. CDR3 DNA: TGTGCCAGCACGGACGGGAGGTCCTACAATGAGCAGTTCTTC. It yields the protein CASTDGRSYNEQFF.

This chain uses TRBV5-1 with TRBJ1-1, with 7 nucleotides matching TRBD1. This CDR3 region has 18 residues. Trimming took 2 bases from V and 3 from J; bases not matched to a gene: 16. Germline assignment: CDR1 SGHRS and CDR2 YFSETQ. This chain's CDR3 is CASSFDSRQGQPDTEAFF. CDR3 coding DNA: TGCGCCAGCAGCTTCGATTCCAGACAGGGCCAACCGGACACTGAAGCTTTCTTT.

The CDR3 region has the DNA TGTGCCAGCAGCTCCCCCGACAGCTCTGGAAACACCATATATTTT. Protein sequence: CASSSPDSSGNTIYF. V and J are TRBV7-6 and TRBJ1-3; possibly TRBD1 for D (5 bases). With 4 bases removed from V and 0 bases from J, the gap between germline ends came to 10 bases. CDR1 SGHVS and CDR2 FNYEAQ come from the germline V gene. CDR3 length: 15 amino acids.

This clone was detected only a few times. The gene calls are TRBV9 and TRBJ2-3; TRBD2 matches 11 bases. CDR1 and CDR2 (germline): SGDLS, YYNGEE. The CDR3 contains 14 residues. With 3 bases clipped from V and 5 bases from J, the junction kept 2 bases outside the gene matches. The CDR3 is CASSDSGGVDTQYF. The CDR3 DNA is TGTGCCAGCAGCGATAGCGGGGGGGTAGATACGCAGTATTTT.

This rearrangement joins TRBV27 to TRBJ2-1; D might be TRBD2 (6 bases). CDR1 and CDR2 (germline): MNHEY, SMNVEV (reference sequence). Trimming pared 5 bases from V and 4 bases from J, leaving 15 bases between. The CDR3 runs 15 residues. This CDR3 is CASSPPQRVYNEQFF. CDR3 nucleotide sequence: TGTGCCAGCAGTCCCCCACAGCGGGTATACAATGAGCAGTTCTTC.

Here the CDR3 DNA reads TGTGCCTGGAAAGGGTGGGAGGGCCTCCACGAGCAGTACTTC. The encoded protein is CAWKGWEGLHEQYF. The V gene is TRBV30, the J gene TRBJ2-7, with TRBD2 identical over 7 bases. The junction had 11 bases not matched to a gene; V was cut back by 4 bases and J by 5 bases. There are 14 residues in the CDR3. Germline-derived CDR1 and CDR2 are GTSNPN and SVGIG (reference sequence).

The V gene is TRBV5-1, the J gene TRBJ1-4; tentative D call: TRBD1 (5 bases). The CDR3 length is 13 residues. Trimming took 4 bases from V and 8 from J, leaving 12 bases between them. From germline, CDR1 is SGHRS and CDR2 YFSETQ. The CDR3, as DNA: TGCGCCAGCAGCAGACTGGAGGGGGAAAAACTGTTTTTT. It yields the protein CASSRLEGEKLFF.

The chain combines TRBV27 with TRBJ2-7; 11 nucleotides match TRBD2. CDR1 is MNHEY, CDR2 SMNVEV, per germline (reference sequence). This CDR3 is built from 16 residues. V was pared by 2 bases and J by 7 bases, with 10 bases of the junction left unmatched. The CDR3 sequence is CASSLRIAGGPWEQYF. The DNA for the CDR3 is TGTGCCAGCAGTTTACGAATAGCGGGAGGGCCCTGGGAGCAGTACTTC.

The chain carries TRBV30 and TRBJ1-2; TRBD1 agrees at 7 bases. This CDR3 region has 14 residues. J lost 5 bases, V lost 4 bases, and 10 bases had no gene match. CDR1 is GTSNPN, CDR2 SVGIG, per germline (reference sequence). The CDR3 DNA reads TGTGCCTGGACCCCGACAGGGTTGAATTATGGCTACACCTTC. Translating gives CAWTPTGLNYGYTF.

The CDR3 nucleotides are TGTGCCAGCAGCTTAGGAGTGACCGGGACAACTGGAAACACCATATATTTT. Protein product: CASSLGVTGTTGNTIYF. The chain joins TRBV7-8 to TRBJ1-3, with D possibly being TRBD1 (6 bases). The CDR3 extends over 17 amino acids. Trimming left V 1 base short and J 2 bases short, with 15 bases between. CDR1 is SGHVS, CDR2 FQNEAQ, per germline.

The rearrangement uses TRBV19 and TRBJ2-2; D not resolved. Per the germline V gene, CDR1 is LNHDA and CDR2 is SQIVND (reference sequence). Trimming stripped 0 bases from V and 6 bases from J, with 5 bases between. The CDR3 runs 13 residues. The CDR3 loop reads CASSIEGPGELFF. The CDR3 DNA reads TGTGCCAGTAGTATAGAAGGCCCCGGGGAGCTGTTTTTT.

V is TRBV5-4 and J is TRBJ1-2; possibly TRBD1 for D (5 bases). Between the trimmed V and J ends, which lost 0 bases and 2 bases, there was a span of 5 bases. The CDR3 sequence is 13 residues long. The germline gives CDR1 SGHNT, CDR2 YYREEE (reference sequence). The CDR3 DNA is TGTGCCAGCAGCTTGGGACAGAACTATGGCTACACCTTC. It specifies CASSLGQNYGYTF.

V gene TRBV13 combines with J gene TRBJ2-7, with D perhaps TRBD1 or TRBD2 (5 bases each). Germline values: CDR1 PRHDT, CDR2 FYEKMQ (reference sequence). This CDR3 comprises 16 residues. The V end lost 7 bases, the J end lost 1 base, and 20 bases lay between the germline ends. The CDR3 DNA is TGTGCCAGCACCTCCCTGAGGGACGGTAAGTCCTACGAGCAGTACTTC. Translating it yields CASTSLRDGKSYEQYF. The variable domain in full, with the rest retrieved from reference TRBV13 and TRBJ2-7, is AAGVIQSPRHLIKEKRETATLKCYPIPRHDTVYWYQQGPGQDPQFLISFYEKMQSDKGSIPDRFSAQQFSDYHSELNMSSLELGDSALYFCASTSLRDGKSYEQYFGPGTRLTVT.

This chain connects TRBV9 to TRBJ2-5, with TRBD2 matching 7 bases. The trim removed 2 bases at V and 2 bases at J, leaving 18 bases unmatched. The germline CDR1 and CDR2 sequences are SGDLS and YYNGEE. The CDR3 is 19 amino acids. CDR3: CASSVFVDDGLAVQETQYF. CDR3 in DNA: TGTGCCAGCAGCGTTTTTGTCGATGATGGGCTAGCGGTACAAGAGACCCAGTACTTC.

V and J are TRBV4-1 and TRBJ2-7; maybe TRBD1 (7 bases). Germline CDR1 MGHRA, CDR2 YSYEKL. This CDR3 has 14 amino acids. Trimming removed 1 base at V and 4 bases at J, with 11 bases between. The CDR3: CASSQVQGGYEQYF. The CDR3 region has the DNA TGCGCCAGCAGCCAAGTCCAGGGGGGATACGAGCAGTACTTC.

The rearrangement uses TRBV7-2 and TRBJ2-3; D call uncertain. V was shortened by 5 bases and J by 4 bases, with 13 bases between the two germline ends. Looked up from germline, CDR1 is SGHTA and CDR2 is FQGNSA. The CDR3 runs 14 residues. The CDR3 reads CASSISQTPDTQYF. The CDR3 DNA reads TGTGCCAGCAGCATCAGCCAGACCCCAGATACGCAGTATTTT.

Notes on this clone: Sequence at one end of the junction differs from germline and may be a read error. The gene calls are TRBV7-9 and TRBJ2-5; possibly TRBD2 for D (6 bases). CDR3 length: 17 residues. Germline-derived CDR1 and CDR2 are SEHNR and FQNEAQ (reference sequence). The CDR3 bases are TGTGCCAGCAGCCATCCCCTACGGGACTTCTCTGTGGAGAGCCAGTACTTC. This gives the protein CASSHPLRDFSVESQYF.

This clone was counted a few times. The DNA for the CDR3 is TGTGCCAGCAGCTTGGGCCCCGCCGGGGACAGGGCCTATAATTCACCCCTCCACTTT. Translating gives CASSLGPAGDRAYNSPLHF. The chain uses TRBV5-6 and TRBJ1-6; 9 nucleotides match TRBD1. There are 19 residues in the CDR3. CDR1 and CDR2 (germline): SGHDT, YYEEEE. Trimming at V came to 0 bases and at J to 2 bases, leaving 9 bases not matched to a gene.

This clone showed up just once. The chain combines TRBV27 with TRBJ2-5; D uncertain. Trimming took 0 bases from V and 6 from J, leaving 8 bases between them. The CDR3 contains 13 residues. From germline, CDR1 is MNHEY and CDR2 SMNVEV (reference sequence). The CDR3 region is CASSLSGWQTQYF. In DNA, the CDR3 is TGTGCCAGCAGTTTATCCGGTTGGCAGACCCAGTACTTC.

The chain joins TRBV6-5 to TRBJ2-7; 10 bases are a match to TRBD1. The V gene end was trimmed by 5 bases and the J gene end by 3 bases; junction bases not matched to a gene: 4. The V gene's germline CDR1 is MNHEY and CDR2 SVGAGI. The CDR3 consists of 14 residues. CDR3 residues: CASSPGDRGYEQYF. The CDR3 coding sequence is TGTGCCAGCAGTCCAGGGGACAGGGGCTACGAGCAGTACTTC.

The chain recombines TRBV27 with TRBJ1-5; D is unclear. The CDR3 has 15 residues. V gave up 6 bases and J gave up 3 bases, with 15 bases separating them. The germline V gene encodes CDR1 MNHEY and CDR2 SMNVEV (reference sequence). CDR3 in amino acids: CASSPASGFNQPQHF. In DNA, the CDR3 is TGTGCCAGCAGCCCGGCGTCTGGGTTCAATCAGCCCCAGCATTTT.